Ten or more counts support the clone carrying this TCR beta chain. The antigen is undetermined. These data come from a study of blood T cells in healthy people across ages. Study-level findings and limits: Older age coincided with a roughly linear decline in TCR beta diversity per million T cells. One million T cells yielded diversity estimates that were considered underestimates.

The CDR3 sequence is 15 residues long. From germline, CDR1 is LGHNA and CDR2 YNFKEQ. V shed 1 base and J 4 bases; nucleotides not matched to a gene: 5. A second PCR of roughly 6 to 12 cycles used a sample-barcoded 5' primer and a J-beta primer mix. Using its own MiXCR run on the 5' RACE reads, TCRdb lists one record per CDR3 protein. The repertoire includes roughly 1,500,000 distinct CDR3 sequences, about 31% of them detected once, and about 10% sits in the top ten. This TCR derives from a woman aged 25 to 39 in good health. The chain joins TRBV4-2 to TRBJ1-2; 8 nucleotides match TRBD1. Sequenced: blood. The CDR3 region has the DNA TGTGCCAGCAGCCAAGCAGAGGACAGGGCCTATGGCTACACCTTC. Its protein product is CASSQAEDRAYGYTF.